This T cell receptor beta chain appears in the sequencing data of a study of CD4 T cells in relation to SARS-CoV-2 and coronaviruses (dated by TCRdb to the early 2020s). With respect to the entire study: In the ViraFEST assay, PBMCs were cultured with antigen for 9 to 10 days, after which TCR beta CDR3s were sequenced to identify clonal expansions specific to the antigen. An HIV-1 Nef peptide pool or a culture without peptide was used as the negative reference condition. The Adaptive Biotechnologies TCR-sequencing kit was used to sequence samples from a few pre-COVID donors and the naive versus memory experiments, while other data came from Illumina-based sequencing. At the level of individual TCR clonotypes, the study measured memory CD4+ T cell crossreactivity between SARS-CoV-2 spike protein and common cold coronavirus spike proteins. Shared crossreactive spike epitopes were mapped to their HLA restriction using patient-derived lymphoblastoid cell lines. A different, Illumina-based TCR-beta assay was used to sequence expansion assays from other donors in the study.

The method was the immunoSEQ multiplex PCR assay. The study's own analysis went as follows. During preprocessing, nonproductive sequences were discarded, as were any CDR3s that did not begin with C, did not end with F or W, or were shorter than 7 amino acids. The MANAFEST web app was used to call antigen-specific clonotypes on the basis of expansion compared with the reference and with other culture wells. To be counted as positive, a clone had to show significant expansion compared with the reference culture, at an FDR below 0.05, in 2 of 3 replicate wells. Positive clones also required significant expansion versus all other tandem wells and an odds ratio above 5. CDR3 homology was quantified as pairwise Levenshtein distance, calculated with the stringdist R package after three terminal residues were trimmed from each end. Not all clones reach the TCRdb copy of this immuneACCESS table, which keeps in-frame sequences only. Checked studies attribute under half of the gap to unresolved V genes and leave the rest unexplained. That table furnishes V, J and clone size, whereas the DNA furnished D and trimming. For this sample the table gives about 16,000 clones, of which around 77% were detected only once. The ten top clones hold 9.7% of the sample.

CDR1 and CDR2 were assigned from the germline V gene (reference sequence) as MNHEY and SMNVEV. Its CDR3 holds 15 amino acids, cysteine through phenylalanine. Kept here is only the CDR3 DNA, which spans 45 bases and is read in frame from base 1. The trim is 0 bases for V and 4 bases for J, with a gap of 10 bases between the germline ends. To note about this clone: There is no known antigen for this receptor. No base quality information exists; no much larger clone differs at one position.

CD4+ T cells from unexposed donors were collected before the COVID-19 pandemic (2011-2018). After about 9 days of culture, CD4+ T cells were isolated with the EasySep CD4+ T cell isolation kit. As cell numbers permitted, CD4+ T cells from unexposed donors were tested for reactivity to SARS-CoV-2 S and N and to four common cold coronavirus spike pools. Each well held approximately 2.1 million PBMCs cultured in IMDM containing roughly 5% human AB serum and roughly 9.3 IU/ml IL-2. Half of the culture medium was replaced with fresh IL-2-containing medium on days 3 and 7. In general, every peptide culture condition was set up in three replicate wells. Leukapheresis product for the unexposed donors was purchased commercially. PBMCs were isolated from leukapheresis product or whole blood by Ficoll-Paque PLUS gradient centrifugation. PBMCs were either cryopreserved at -140°C or used fresh in the expansion assay. The QIAamp Micro DNA Kit was used to extract genomic DNA from the CD4+ T cells.

Paper-wide results and their limitations: Crossreactivity analysis was centred on spike protein, so crossreactivity against other viral proteins was not assessed. Because no donor provided both pre-pandemic and post-infection samples, tracing the source of pre-existing responses was limited. Significantly weaker SARS-CoV-2-driven expansion was shown by crossreactive clones than by monoreactive clones, consistent with antigenic imprinting. Small numbers of patients and of tested TCRs limited the study. Memory CD4+ clonotypes crossrecognizing SARS-CoV-2 and at least one common cold coronavirus spike were found in around 65% of donors.

The rearrangement joined TRBV27 to TRBJ1-5; no confident D gene assignment can be made. The clonotype was recovered from a human donor in good health. The sample consisted of CD4+ T cells from PBMCs, cultured in vitro. The DNA sequence is TGTGCCAGCAGTTTATCGTTTTTGGGGAATCAGCCCCAGCATTTT. This gives the protein CASSLSFLGNQPQHF.